This TCR beta chain was identified during a study of blood T cell repertoires in COVID-19. Some clones are missing from TCRdb's copy, which holds only in-frame ones; the method was immunoSEQ multiplex PCR. The table has 90,000 to 120,000 clones, more than 80% seen once. This clone appeared once. The sequencing sample was made of peripheral blood. The TCR sequence derives from a man aged 35 to 55 with active or convalescent COVID-19.

The CDR3 loop reads CASSLEGGRIETQYF. The CDR3 DNA sequence: TGTGCCAGCAGCTTAGAGGGCGGGAGGATAGAGACCCAGTACTTC. The chain joins TRBV7-3 to TRBJ2-5; 8 nucleotides match TRBD2. CDR3 size: 15 residues. Germline values: CDR1 SGHTA, CDR2 FQGTGA. V shed 2 bases and J 4 bases; nucleotides not matched to a gene: 6.